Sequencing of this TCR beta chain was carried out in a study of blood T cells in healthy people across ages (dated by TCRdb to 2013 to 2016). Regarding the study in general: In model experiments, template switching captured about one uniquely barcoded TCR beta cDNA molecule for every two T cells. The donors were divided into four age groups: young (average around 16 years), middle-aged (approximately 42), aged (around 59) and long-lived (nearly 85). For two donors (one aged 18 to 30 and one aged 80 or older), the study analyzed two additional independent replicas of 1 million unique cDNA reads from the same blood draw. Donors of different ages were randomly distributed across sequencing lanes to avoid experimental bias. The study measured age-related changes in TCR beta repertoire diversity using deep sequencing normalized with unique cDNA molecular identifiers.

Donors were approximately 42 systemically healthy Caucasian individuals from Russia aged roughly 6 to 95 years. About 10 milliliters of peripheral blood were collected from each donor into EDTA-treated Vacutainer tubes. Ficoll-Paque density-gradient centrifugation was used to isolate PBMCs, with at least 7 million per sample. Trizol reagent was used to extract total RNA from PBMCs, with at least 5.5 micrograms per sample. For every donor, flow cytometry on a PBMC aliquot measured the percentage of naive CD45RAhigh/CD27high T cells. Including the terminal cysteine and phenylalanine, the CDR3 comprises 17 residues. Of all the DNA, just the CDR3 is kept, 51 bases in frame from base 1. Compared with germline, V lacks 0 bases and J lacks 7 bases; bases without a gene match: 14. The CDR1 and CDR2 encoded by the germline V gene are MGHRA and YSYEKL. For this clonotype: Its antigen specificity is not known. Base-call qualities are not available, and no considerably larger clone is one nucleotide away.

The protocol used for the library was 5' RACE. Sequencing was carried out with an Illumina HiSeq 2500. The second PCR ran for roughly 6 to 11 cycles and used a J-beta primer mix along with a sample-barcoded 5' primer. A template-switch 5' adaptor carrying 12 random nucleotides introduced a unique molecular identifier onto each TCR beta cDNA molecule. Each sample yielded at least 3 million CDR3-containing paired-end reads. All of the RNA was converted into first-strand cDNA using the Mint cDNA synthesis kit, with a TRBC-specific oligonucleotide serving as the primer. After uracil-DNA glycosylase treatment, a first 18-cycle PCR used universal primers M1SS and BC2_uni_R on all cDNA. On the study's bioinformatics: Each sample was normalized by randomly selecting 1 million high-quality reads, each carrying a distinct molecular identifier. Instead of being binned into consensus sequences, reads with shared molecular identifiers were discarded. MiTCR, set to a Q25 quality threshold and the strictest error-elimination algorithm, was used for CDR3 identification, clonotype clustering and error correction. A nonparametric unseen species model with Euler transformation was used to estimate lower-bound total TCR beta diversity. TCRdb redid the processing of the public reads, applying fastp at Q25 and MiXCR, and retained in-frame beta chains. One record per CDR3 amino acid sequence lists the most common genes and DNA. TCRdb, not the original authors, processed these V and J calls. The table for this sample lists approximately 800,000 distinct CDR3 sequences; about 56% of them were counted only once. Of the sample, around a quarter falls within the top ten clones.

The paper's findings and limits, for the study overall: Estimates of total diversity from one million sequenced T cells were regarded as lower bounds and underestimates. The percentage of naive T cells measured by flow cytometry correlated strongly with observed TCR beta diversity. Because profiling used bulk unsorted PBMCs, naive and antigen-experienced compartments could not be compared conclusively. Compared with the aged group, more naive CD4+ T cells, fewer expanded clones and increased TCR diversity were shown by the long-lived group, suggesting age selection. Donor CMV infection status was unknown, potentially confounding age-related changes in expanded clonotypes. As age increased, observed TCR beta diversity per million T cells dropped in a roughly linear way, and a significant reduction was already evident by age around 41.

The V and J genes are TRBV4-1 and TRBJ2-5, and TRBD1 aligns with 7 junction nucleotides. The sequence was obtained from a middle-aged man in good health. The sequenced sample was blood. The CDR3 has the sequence CASSQDGGTAAIGTQYF. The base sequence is TGCGCCAGCAGCCAAGATGGTGGGACAGCTGCAATTGGGACCCAGTACTTC.